The 19 T cell receptor beta chains presented below share a single source sample, sequenced in a study of shared clonotypes between healthy human individuals. Sequencing was performed with immunoSEQ multiplex PCR; in TCRdb, only in-frame clones are kept and a portion is missing. The repertoire consists of about 490,000 clones, with less than 80% occurring once and the leading ten covering 10% to 15%. Sequenced input: PBMCs. The source of these receptors is a woman between 40 and 55 years old in good health. Some clones in this sample may be carry-over from other donors' samples.

The chain combines TRBV11-1 with TRBJ2-5, with 13 bases lining up with TRBD2. J gave up 4 bases and V 5 bases, and 10 bases lay outside the gene matches. Germline lookup yields CDR1 SGHAT and CDR2 FQDESV (reference sequence). This CDR3 comprises 17 residues. CDR3 sequence (DNA): TGTGCCAGCAGCCCCCGACCCAGGACTAGCGGGAGAGAGACCCAGTACTTC. Its protein product is CASSPRPRTSGRETQYF.

The chain couples TRBV7-6 to TRBJ2-7; D perhaps matches TRBD2 (6 bases). There are 13 residues in the CDR3. Germline-derived CDR1 and CDR2 are SGHVS and FNYEAQ. The V end lost 8 bases, the J end lost 1 base, and 12 bases lay between the germline ends. CDR3 in DNA: TGTGCCAGCGGCCCTAGCGAATCCTACGAGCAGTACTTC. It yields the protein CASGPSESYEQYF.

The rearrangement joins TRBV28 to TRBJ2-7; the match to TRBD2 covers 7 bases. After removal of 3 bases from V and 5 bases from J, the junction contained 4 bases not matched to a gene. Germline-derived CDR1 and CDR2 are MDHEN and SYDVKM. The CDR3 runs 13 residues. The CDR3 spells CASSFRLADEQYF. The DNA for the CDR3 is TGTGCCAGCAGTTTTCGGCTAGCGGACGAGCAGTACTTC.

The chain employs TRBV27 and TRBJ2-7, with 10 bases identical to TRBD2. This CDR3 spans 15 amino acids. Germline-derived CDR1 and CDR2 are MNHEY and SMNVEV (reference sequence). Trimming removed 3 bases from V and 6 bases from J; junction bases left unmatched: 8. CDR3 bases: TGTGCCAGCAGTTTCCAGCTAGCGGGAGTCGCCGAGCAGTACTTC. Its protein is CASSFQLAGVAEQYF.

The V gene is TRBV15, the J gene TRBJ2-5, with a tentative D call TRBD2 (6 bases). V lost 0 bases, J lost 2 bases, and 10 bases lay in between. This CDR3 is 15 amino acids long. Germline V gene data show CDR1 as LNHNV and CDR2 as YYDKDF (reference sequence). The CDR3 sequence is CATSRDLGRQETQYF. DNA for the CDR3: TGTGCCACCAGCAGAGATTTGGGGAGGCAAGAGACCCAGTACTTC.

The sample holds a few counts of this clone. J is TRBJ1-1 and V is TRBV7-2; 10 bases align to TRBD1. This CDR3 is built from 14 residues. Germline V CDR1 and CDR2: SGHTA, FQGNSA. The junction had 2 bases not matched to a gene; V was cut back by 1 base and J by 6 bases. Here the CDR3 DNA reads TGTGCCAGCAGCTTAGGGGGGACAGGGGCTGAAGCTTTCTTT. Protein: CASSLGGTGAEAFF. The full variable domain, with the rest looked up from reference TRBV7-2 and TRBJ1-1, is GAGVSQSPSNKVTEKGKDVELRCDPISGHTALYWYRQSLGQGLEFLIYFQGNSAPDKSGLPSDRFSAERTGGSVSTLTIQRTQQEDSAVYLCASSLGGTGAEAFFGQGTRLTVV.

CDR3 bases: TGCAGCGTTTTAGGGACACTGGACGTTGACGAGCAGTACTTC. This sequence encodes CSVLGTLDVDEQYF. The V gene is TRBV29-1, the J gene TRBJ2-7; possibly TRBD1 for D (6 bases). Germline V gives CDR1 SQVTM, CDR2 ANQGSEA. The CDR3 contains 14 residues. Deletions cut 5 bases from V and 5 bases from J, with 19 bases between.

This chain links TRBV15 with TRBJ2-7; 11 bases fit TRBD2. The CDR3 is 17 amino acids. CDR1 is LNHNV, CDR2 YYDKDF, per germline (reference sequence). V gave up 1 base and J gave up 2 bases; unmatched junction bases: 7. The CDR3, as DNA: TGTGCCACCAGCAGAGGTAGGGGTAGCGGGAGGGCCTACGAGCAGTACTTC. Residues: CATSRGRGSGRAYEQYF.

This chain connects TRBV10-2 to TRBJ1-2, with D unclear. The CDR3 contains 14 residues. V lost 6 bases, J lost 0 bases, and 11 bases lay in between. From germline, CDR1 is WSHSY and CDR2 SAAADI. CDR3 loop: CASREGRTNYGYTF. The DNA of the CDR3 is TGCGCCAGCAGGGAGGGTCGTACTAACTATGGCTACACCTTC.

This clone has only one observation. The chain combines TRBV9 with TRBJ2-1, with 10 bases identical to TRBD2. The CDR3 totals 15 residues. The V gene end was trimmed by 0 bases and the J gene end by 9 bases; junction bases not matched to a gene: 6. Germline CDR1 is SGDLS and CDR2 is YYNGEE. The CDR3 bases are TGTGCCAGCAGCGTAGCGGGGACTAGCGTGACTGAGCAGTTCTTC. It specifies CASSVAGTSVTEQFF.

The chain couples TRBV30 to TRBJ2-7, with D possibly matching TRBD1 (5 bases). Germline V gene lookup returns CDR1 GTSNPN and CDR2 SVGIG (reference sequence). The V end was cut by 0 bases, the J end by 5 bases, with 8 bases between. There are 12 residues in the CDR3. The CDR3 DNA follows: TGTGCCTGGAGTGTCCAGGGCGACGAGCAGTACTTC. Encoded protein: CAWSVQGDEQYF.

This clone came up a few times. The J gene is TRBJ2-5, the V gene TRBV5-4, with 7 bases that match TRBD1. There are 14 residues in the CDR3. CDR1 is SGHNT and CDR2 is YYREEE in the germline V gene (reference sequence). The J segment lost 9 bases and the V segment lost 0 bases, leaving 8 bases of the junction unmatched. The CDR3 DNA follows: TGTGCCAGCAGCTTGGCATCGCCGCAGGGGGCCCAGTACTTC. As protein: CASSLASPQGAQYF.

The rearrangement links TRBV28 to TRBJ1-2, with D uncertain. CDR1 and CDR2 (germline): MDHEN, SYDVKM. There are 14 residues in the CDR3. Deletions cut 2 bases from V and 6 bases from J, with 13 bases between. The chain's CDR3 is CASSLLRPENGYTF. CDR3 coding DNA: TGTGCCAGCAGTTTACTTCGACCAGAAAATGGCTACACCTTC.

J is TRBJ2-5 and V is TRBV4-1, with D possibly matching TRBD2 (5 bases). This CDR3 comprises 14 residues. Between the trimmed V and J ends, which lost 5 bases and 0 bases, there was a span of 10 bases. Germline CDR1 MGHRA, CDR2 YSYEKL. CDR3 region: CASSNQRNQETQYF. As DNA, the CDR3 is TGCGCCAGCAGCAATCAGCGGAACCAAGAGACCCAGTACTTC.

The chain carries TRBV30 and TRBJ1-6, with D possibly being TRBD1 (5 bases). The CDR3 totals 13 residues. Germline values: CDR1 GTSNPN, CDR2 SVGIG (reference sequence). V lost 2 bases to trimming and J lost 7 bases, with 9 bases between them. As DNA, the CDR3 is TGTGCCTGGAGTCATGGGGGAAATTCACCCCTCCACTTT. Translated: CAWSHGGNSPLHF.

The chain is built from TRBV28 and TRBJ2-3; 7 bases map to TRBD1. CDR3 length equals 16 residues. Per the germline V gene, CDR1 is MDHEN and CDR2 is SYDVKM. The J segment lost 3 bases and the V segment lost 4 bases, leaving 10 bases of the junction unmatched. In nucleotides, the CDR3 is TGTGCCAGCAGTTCCGGCAGACAGGGAATTACAGATACGCAGTATTTT. Its protein is CASSSGRQGITDTQYF. Based on the CDR3 plus reference TRBV28 and TRBJ2-3, the full variable domain is DVKVTQSSRYLVKRTGEKVFLECVQDMDHENMFWYRQDPGLGLRLIYFSYDVKMKEKGDIPEGYSVSREKKERFSLILESASTNQTSMYLCASSSGRQGITDTQYFGPGTRLTVL.

The chain combines TRBV9 with TRBJ2-7, with D possibly matching TRBD1 (5 bases). The CDR3 spans 15 residues. Trimming pared 0 bases from V and 0 bases from J, leaving 10 bases between. Germline V CDR1 and CDR2: SGDLS, YYNGEE. The CDR3 DNA is TGTGCCAGCAGCGTAGGGGGCAGGAGCTCCTACGAGCAGTACTTC. Protein: CASSVGGRSSYEQYF.

The V and J genes are TRBV10-2 and TRBJ2-3; D is possibly TRBD1 or TRBD2 (7 bases each). Germline lookup yields CDR1 WSHSY and CDR2 SAAADI. This CDR3 is built from 16 residues. V gave up 2 bases and J gave up 2 bases, with 14 bases separating them. CDR3 nucleotide sequence: TGCGCCAGCAGTGAGCCCAGGGGGGGAAACACAGATACGCAGTATTTT. It specifies CASSEPRGGNTDTQYF.

This chain connects TRBV11-3 to TRBJ2-3, with D possibly TRBD1 on 5 matching bases. In germline, CDR1 is SGHNT, CDR2 YENEEA. There are 12 residues in the CDR3. V was cut by 4 bases and J by 5 bases, with 7 bases left in between. CDR3 nucleotide sequence: TGTGCCAGCAGCTACCAGGGAGATACGCAGTATTTT. This codes for CASSYQGDTQYF.